The 17 T cell receptor beta chains below come from one sample, sequenced in a study of cytomegalovirus exposure and HLA in healthy donors. This PCR relied on a set of 60 Vbeta primers and 13 Jbeta primers. Only in-frame clones appear in the TCRdb table, and some are missing; sequencing was by immunoSEQ multiplex PCR. Here the sample spans 100,000 or so clones, about 80% being singletons. The sequenced material came from PBMCs. All receptors come from a female donor in good health and CMV-seronegative.

The chain couples TRBV19 to TRBJ1-3; D call uncertain. V was trimmed by 4 bases and J by 0 bases, leaving 13 bases between them. The CDR3 runs to 16 residues. CDR1 LNHDA and CDR2 SQIVND come from the germline V gene (reference sequence). Here the CDR3 reads CASSTDGGRSGNTIYF. In DNA, the CDR3 is TGTGCCAGTAGTACGGACGGAGGCCGCTCTGGAAACACCATATATTTT.

The V and J genes are TRBV11-2 and TRBJ2-7; D is perhaps TRBD2 (6 bases). Trimming shortened V by 4 bases and J by 2 bases, and 9 bases separated the two germline ends. The CDR3 is made up of 13 amino acids. Germline values: CDR1 SGHAT, CDR2 FQNNGV. Here the CDR3 reads CASSSSVTYEQYF. The CDR3 bases are TGTGCCAGCAGCTCTAGCGTAACCTACGAGCAGTACTTC.

This chain connects TRBV6-6 to TRBJ1-2; D remains ambiguous. Looked up from germline, CDR1 is MNHNY and CDR2 is SVGAGI (reference sequence). The CDR3 is 11 residues long. Trimming pared 11 bases from V and 6 bases from J, leaving 13 bases between. CDR3 in DNA: TGTGCCTCCCGCGAAGCCAATGGCTACACCTTC. Its translation: CASREANGYTF.

V is TRBV10-2 and J is TRBJ2-3; 8 nucleotides agree with TRBD1. The CDR3 has 13 amino acids. The V and J ends lost 6 bases and 5 bases, in that order; junction bases with no gene match: 4. Germline V gene lookup returns CDR1 WSHSY and CDR2 SAAADI. CDR3 sequence (DNA): TGCGCCAGCAGCCAGACAGGGGTAGATACGCAGTATTTT. This encodes CASSQTGVDTQYF.

This clone was seen a few times. The chain combines TRBV11-2 with TRBJ2-7; the D gene is possibly TRBD2 (5 bases). V lost 8 bases and J 2 bases, leaving 16 bases between the germline ends. CDR1 and CDR2 from the germline V gene are SGHAT and FQNNGV. The CDR3 loop spans 14 amino acids. The CDR3 DNA is TGTGCCAGCTCTTGGGGTAGCGAAGCCTACGAGCAGTACTTC. It is translated as CASSWGSEAYEQYF.

The chain employs TRBV7-9 and TRBJ1-4; D perhaps matches TRBD1 (6 bases). The CDR3 is 17 residues long. Germline assignment: CDR1 SEHNR and CDR2 FQNEAQ (reference sequence). V was cut by 1 base and J by 6 bases, with 18 bases left in between. The CDR3 loop is CASSLGGERGNDEKLFF. CDR3 in DNA: TGTGCCAGCAGCTTAGGAGGTGAGAGGGGGAATGATGAAAAACTGTTTTTT.

J is TRBJ2-1 and V is TRBV19; maybe TRBD2 (5 bases). V lost 7 bases, J lost 8 bases, and 18 bases lay in between. The germline V gene has CDR1 LNHDA and CDR2 SQIVND (reference sequence). The CDR3 spans 14 residues. The CDR3 spells CASKPGVAIHEQFF. In DNA form, the CDR3 reads TGTGCCAGTAAACCCGGGGTAGCCATCCATGAGCAGTTCTTC. The full variable domain, in which reference TRBV19 and TRBJ2-1 provide the parts outside the CDR3, is DGGITQSPKYLFRKEGQNVTLSCEQNLNHDAMYWYRQDPGQGLRLIYYSQIVNDFQKGDIAEGYSVSREKKESFPLTVTSAQKNPTAFYLCASKPGVAIHEQFFGPGTRLTVL.

The chain links TRBV21-1 to TRBJ2-7; no DNA check was done on the table's D call, TRBD2. TRBV21-1 is annotated as a pseudogene. This CDR3 comprises 15 residues. This CDR3 is CASSPRGRGAHEQYF. CDR3 in DNA: TGTGCCAGCAGCCCCCGAGGGCGGGGGGCGCACGAGCAGTACTTC.

This chain links TRBV9 with TRBJ2-2, with D perhaps matching TRBD2 (5 bases). CDR3 length: 14 amino acids. V was trimmed by 5 bases and J by 2 bases, leaving 10 bases between them. Germline CDR1 is SGDLS and CDR2 is YYNGEE. CDR3 protein: CASRLGRNTGELFF. The CDR3 DNA follows: TGTGCCAGCAGGTTAGGGAGAAACACCGGGGAGCTGTTTTTT.

This chain uses TRBV30 with TRBJ2-7; 8 nucleotides match TRBD2. The CDR3 has 14 amino acids. Germline V gene lookup returns CDR1 GTSNPN and CDR2 SVGIG (reference sequence). With 4 bases clipped from V and 5 bases from J, the junction kept 10 bases outside the gene matches. The CDR3, as DNA: TGTGCCTGGACCCACCGGGGGGGGCCCCACGAGCAGTACTTC. Translated: CAWTHRGGPHEQYF.

The chain couples TRBV6-6 to TRBJ1-2, with a possible D match to TRBD1 (6 bases). Germline-derived CDR1 and CDR2 are MNHNY and SVGAGI (reference sequence). The CDR3 has 11 residues. Trimming took off 5 bases at V and 6 bases at J, with 7 bases between the two ends. DNA of the CDR3: TGTGCCAGCAGTCCAGGGGATGGCTACACCTTC. It yields the protein CASSPGDGYTF.

V is TRBV5-5 and J is TRBJ2-3; D not resolved. This CDR3 contains 14 residues. CDR1 and CDR2 from the germline V gene are SGHKS and YYEKEE (reference sequence). Deletions cut 2 bases from V and 2 bases from J, with 9 bases between. CDR3 region: CASSFIDFTDTQYF. The CDR3 bases are TGTGCCAGCAGCTTCATAGACTTCACAGATACGCAGTATTTT. Full variable domain (outside the CDR3, taken from reference TRBV5-5 and TRBJ2-3): DAGVTQSPTHLIKTRGQQVTLRCSPISGHKSVSWYQQVLGQGPQFIFQYYEKEERGRGNFPDRFSARQFPNYSSELNVNALLLGDSALYLCASSFIDFTDTQYFGPGTRLTVL.

V and J are TRBV10-3 and TRBJ1-2; D is undetermined. Between the trimmed V and J ends, which lost 0 bases and 0 bases, there was a span of 8 bases. Germline V lookup: CDR1 ENHRY, CDR2 SYGVKD. The CDR3 sequence is 15 residues long. CDR3 DNA: TGTGCCATCAGTGAGTCGCGAAGCCCTAACTATGGCTACACCTTC. Translating it yields CAISESRSPNYGYTF.

The chain joins TRBV6-4 to TRBJ2-3, with TRBD1 as a possible D gene (5 bases). From germline, CDR1 is MRHNA and CDR2 SNTAGT. This CDR3 region has 13 residues. V was clipped by 5 bases and J by 6 bases, with 12 bases between them. The CDR3 DNA is TGTGCCAGCAGTTATGGCCCAGGGGATACGCAGTATTTT. It encodes CASSYGPGDTQYF.

The chain recombines TRBV6-4 with TRBJ1-5, with D unclear. CDR3 length: 13 amino acids. Trimming pared 4 bases from V and 4 bases from J, leaving 8 bases between. CDR1 and CDR2 (germline): MRHNA, SNTAGT. Written as DNA, the CDR3 is TGTGCCAGCAGTGTGCGGTTAAATCAGCCCCAGCATTTT. Translation: CASSVRLNQPQHF.

The CDR3 sequence is CASSQDKVTNWRKTYNEQFF. CDR3 DNA: TGTGCCAGCAGCCAAGACAAAGTAACGAACTGGAGAAAAACCTACAATGAGCAGTTCTTC. J is TRBJ2-1 and V is TRBV14; D is uncertain. The CDR3 has 20 amino acids. Trimming cost V 0 bases and J 2 bases, with 23 bases left between them. Germline V gene lookup returns CDR1 SGHDN and CDR2 FVKESK.

This clone was seen many times. This chain joins TRBV6-4 and TRBJ2-3, with 11 bases lining up with TRBD2. Trimming removed 3 bases from V and 2 bases from J; junction bases left unmatched: 1. From germline, CDR1 is MRHNA and CDR2 SNTAGT. This CDR3 has 15 residues. The CDR3 sequence is CASSELAGATDTQYF. The CDR3 region has the DNA TGTGCCAGCAGTGAACTAGCGGGGGCCACAGATACGCAGTATTTT.